These 28 T cell receptor beta chains were sequenced from one sample in a study of T cell repertoires and leukemia-associated antigens. Antigens for these TCRs are unknown. TCRdb reprocessed the 5' RACE reads with MiXCR, giving one entry per CDR3 protein. The profile shows about 15,000 distinct CDR3 sequences, about 40% of them singletons. The specimen sequenced was CD3+ T cells sorted from blood and cultured. Receptor source: a female donor in good health.

This clonotype has only one observation. The chain combines TRBV29-1 with TRBJ2-5; D not certain. Germline V gives CDR1 SQVTM, CDR2 ANQGSEA. V was clipped by 8 bases and J by 9 bases, with 19 bases between them. This CDR3 has 12 amino acids. This CDR3 reads CSPGASQDAQYF. Written as DNA, the CDR3 is TGCAGCCCTGGTGCCAGTCAAGACGCCCAGTACTTC. The full variable domain, rest sourced from reference TRBV29-1 and TRBJ2-5, is SAVISQKPSRDICQRGTSLTIQCQVDSQVTMMFWYRQQPGQSLTLIATANQGSEATYESGFVIDKFPISRPNLTFSTLTVSNMSPEDSSIYLCSPGASQDAQYFGPGTRLLVL.

In its sample, this clonotype was seen a few times. One base away lies a much larger clone, so this may be a sequencing read error. The genes are TRBV3-1 and TRBJ2-2; 7 bases fit TRBD1. In germline, CDR1 is LGHDT, CDR2 YNNKEL (reference sequence). Germline trimming cut 5 bases from V and 4 bases from J; bases unmatched to any gene: 10. This CDR3 contains 16 residues. This CDR3 is CASSSGAGGITGELFF. The CDR3 DNA reads as TGTGCCAGCAGCTCCGGGGCAGGGGGAATCACCGGGGAGCTGTTTTTT.

This chain uses TRBV15 with TRBJ1-5; D remains ambiguous. Deletions cut 0 bases from V and 4 bases from J, with 7 bases between. The CDR3 sequence is 14 residues long. Germline CDR1 LNHNV, CDR2 YYDKDF (reference sequence). CDR3 nucleotides: TGTGCCACCAGCAGAGATTTCGGGAATCAGCCCCAGCATTTT. Its protein is CATSRDFGNQPQHF.

In this sample, this clonotype turned up many times. V usage is TRBV7-8 and J usage is TRBJ2-1; 11 nucleotides align to TRBD2. CDR3 length: 16 residues. Trimming took 5 bases from V and 5 from J; bases not matched to a gene: 8. From germline, CDR1 is SGHVS and CDR2 FQNEAQ. For the CDR3, the DNA is TGTGCCAGCAGCCCCTTTACGGGACTAGCGGACAATGAGCAGTTCTTC. Translation: CASSPFTGLADNEQFF.

This clonotype appeared once. The chain uses TRBV5-1 and TRBJ2-1; D not resolved. Per the germline V gene, CDR1 is SGHRS and CDR2 is YFSETQ. The germline V and J ends were trimmed by 0 bases and 5 bases, with 12 bases remaining between them. This CDR3 is 15 amino acids long. The chain's CDR3 is CASSLEVVIDNEQFF. CDR3 nucleotides: TGCGCCAGCAGCTTGGAGGTGGTAATCGACAATGAGCAGTTCTTC.

V is TRBV5-1 and J is TRBJ2-7, with 7 bases identical to TRBD1. The ends lost 10 bases at V and 4 bases at J; junction bases unmatched: 2. The CDR3 length is 10 residues. Per the germline V gene, CDR1 is SGHRS and CDR2 is YFSETQ. CDR3 in amino acids: CAGTAYEQYF. In DNA, the CDR3 is TGCGCCGGGACAGCTTACGAGCAGTACTTC.

This clonotype qualifies as medium-sized. The J gene is TRBJ2-7, the V gene TRBV20-1; perhaps D is TRBD1 or TRBD2 (6 bases each). V lost 3 bases, J lost 3 bases, and 12 bases lay in between. The CDR3 length is 13 residues. The germline CDR1 and CDR2 sequences are DFQATT and SNEGSKA (reference sequence). CDR3 sequence reads: CSARPGGVYEQYF. The CDR3 DNA sequence: TGCAGTGCTAGGCCCGGGGGCGTCTACGAGCAGTACTTC.

The chain links TRBV5-3 to TRBJ2-6; D is unclear. TRBV5-3 is treated as an ORF (open reading frame) with a function not yet certain. The V end lost 0 bases, the J end lost 0 bases, and 7 bases lay between the germline ends. This CDR3 contains 16 residues. CDR3: CARSLGASSGANVLTF. The CDR3 DNA reads as TGTGCCAGAAGCTTGGGGGCCAGCTCTGGGGCCAACGTCCTGACTTTC.

By sample share, this clonotype is medium-sized (0.01 to 0.1%). V is TRBV20-1 and J is TRBJ2-4; 12 bases are shared with TRBD1. CDR3 size: 13 residues. V lost 3 bases, J lost 16 bases, and 10 bases stayed unmatched. Germline V gene sequence: CDR1 DFQATT, CDR2 SNEGSKA (reference sequence). CDR3 loop: CSARRGDRGPPYF. CDR3 nucleotides: TGCAGTGCTAGGAGAGGGGACAGGGGGCCCCCATACTTC.

This clonotype was seen many times. The genes are TRBV14 and TRBJ2-5, with D possibly matching TRBD2 (5 bases). V gave up 1 base and J gave up 3 bases, with 12 bases separating them. The CDR3 runs to 15 residues. Germline lookup yields CDR1 SGHDN and CDR2 FVKESK. CDR3 loop: CASSQVGADKETQYF. DNA for the CDR3: TGTGCCAGCAGCCAAGTTGGAGCGGATAAAGAGACCCAGTACTTC.

In this sample, this clonotype is large. V usage is TRBV7-9 and J usage is TRBJ1-6, with D perhaps matching TRBD1 (5 bases). Germline V CDR1 and CDR2: SEHNR, FQNEAQ (reference sequence). Deletions cut 5 bases from V and 0 bases from J, with 14 bases between. This CDR3 spans 17 amino acids. The CDR3 protein is CASSPVGGSSYNSPLHF. Written as DNA, the CDR3 is TGTGCCAGCAGCCCGGTTGGGGGGAGCTCCTATAATTCACCCCTCCACTTT.

This clonotype showed up many times. The chain carries TRBV6-5 and TRBJ2-1; a weak D match, TRBD2 (5 bases). This CDR3 contains 13 residues. Germline-derived CDR1 and CDR2 are MNHEY and SVGAGI. Trimming removed 5 bases at V and 8 bases at J, with 13 bases between. CDR3 coding DNA: TGTGCCAGCAGTCCGTCACTAGTGGATGAGCAGTTCTTC. It specifies CASSPSLVDEQFF.

This clonotype occurred once. The chain carries TRBV7-2 and TRBJ2-7; 10 nucleotides agree with TRBD2. Germline loops: CDR1 SGHTA, CDR2 FQGNSA. The CDR3 spans 14 residues. Trimming at V came to 5 bases and at J to 3 bases, leaving 4 bases not matched to a gene. The CDR3 nucleotides are TGTGCCAGCAGCCAGACTAGCGGGTACTACGAGCAGTACTTC. This sequence encodes CASSQTSGYYEQYF.

The chain links TRBV5-1 to TRBJ2-1; 8 nucleotides agree with TRBD2. The CDR3 contains 16 residues. Trimming cost V 6 bases and J 0 bases; bases outside gene matches: 8. Germline-derived CDR1 and CDR2 are SGHRS and YFSETQ. CDR3 residues: CASMITSGSSYNEQFF. In DNA form, the CDR3 reads TGCGCCAGCATGATAACGAGCGGGAGCTCCTACAATGAGCAGTTCTTC. The entire variable domain, with the rest obtained from reference TRBV5-1 and TRBJ2-1, is as follows: KAGVTQTPRYLIKTRGQQVTLSCSPISGHRSVSWYQQTPGQGLQFLFEYFSETQRNKGNFPGRFSGRQFSNSRSEMNVSTLELGDSALYLCASMITSGSSYNEQFFGPGTRLTVL.

There are many counts of this clonotype. This chain's CDR3 is CASSSGTGGITGELFF. DNA for the CDR3: TGTGCCAGCAGCTCCGGGACAGGGGGAATCACCGGGGAGCTGTTTTTT. This chain links TRBV3-1 with TRBJ2-2; 11 bases align to TRBD1. Germline CDR1 and CDR2: LGHDT and YNNKEL (reference sequence). This CDR3 is built from 16 residues. Unmatched junction bases numbered 6, after V lost 5 bases and J lost 4 bases.

The V gene is TRBV2, the J gene TRBJ2-7; 7 bases agree with TRBD1. Germline values: CDR1 SNHLY, CDR2 FYNNEI. V shed 11 bases, J shed 3 bases, and the junction held 13 bases outside the gene matches. The CDR3 totals 14 residues. The DNA for the CDR3 is TGTGCCTGCAAACGTGACAGGGCAAACTACGAGCAGTACTTC. Translation gives CACKRDRANYEQYF.

CDR3 amino acids: CATSDPRGGAINEQFF. DNA of the CDR3: TGTGCCACCAGTGACCCTAGAGGAGGGGCCATCAATGAGCAGTTCTTC. The V gene is TRBV24-1, the J gene TRBJ2-1, with a possible D match to TRBD2 (6 bases). CDR1 is KGHDR, CDR2 SFDVKD, per germline. V was clipped by 4 bases and J by 6 bases, with 18 bases between them. The CDR3 loop spans 16 amino acids.

The table lists this clonotype with many counts. One end of the junction varies from germline; a read error may be responsible. In DNA, the CDR3 is TGTGCCGTCAGGGCCGAAGGGCATACCAACACTGAAGCTTTCTTT. Translated: CAVRAEGHTNTEAFF. This chain links TRBV10-3 with TRBJ1-1; possible D gene TRBD1, 5 bases. Germline V gives CDR1 ENHRY, CDR2 SYGVKD. This CDR3 contains 15 residues.

The chain links TRBV5-1 to TRBJ2-5, with 8 positions matching TRBD2. This CDR3 region has 18 residues. The germline gives CDR1 SGHRS, CDR2 YFSETQ. The V gene end was trimmed by 3 bases and the J gene end by 1 base; junction bases not matched to a gene: 14. CDR3 amino acids: CASSSGWGSGTSQETQYF. DNA of the CDR3: TGCGCCAGCAGCTCTGGATGGGGTAGCGGGACCTCCCAAGAGACCCAGTACTTC.

On this clonotype itself: Just one base apart from a much larger clone, this may be a read error. The J gene is TRBJ1-1, the V gene TRBV20-1; D gene uncertain. This CDR3 has 15 residues. Trimming left V 4 bases short and J 0 bases short, with 15 bases between. Looked up from germline, CDR1 is DFQATT and CDR2 is SNEGSKA (reference sequence). The CDR3 loop reads CSAITYGQMNTEAFF. DNA of the CDR3: TGCAGTGCTATAACCTACGGGCAAATGAACACTGAAGCTTTCTTT.

This clonotype is termed medium-sized (0.01 to 0.1%). J is TRBJ2-1 and V is TRBV15; 10 bases map to TRBD2. The CDR3 loop spans 17 amino acids. Germline V CDR1 and CDR2: LNHNV, YYDKDF (reference sequence). The J segment lost 4 bases and the V segment lost 0 bases, leaving 6 bases of the junction unmatched. CDR3 sequence: CATSRELAGVRYNEQFF. In DNA, the CDR3 is TGTGCCACCAGCAGAGAGCTAGCGGGAGTAAGGTACAATGAGCAGTTCTTC. The complete variable domain, with remaining parts taken from reference TRBV15 and TRBJ2-1, reads DAMVIQNPRYQVTQFGKPVTLSCSQTLNHNVMYWYQQKSSQAPKLLFHYYDKDFNNEADTPDNFQSRRPNTSFCFLDIRSPGLGDTAMYLCATSRELAGVRYNEQFFGPGTRLTVL.

This clonotype rates as medium-sized. The chain has TRBV5-1 and TRBJ2-7; D unresolved. This CDR3 spans 16 amino acids. CDR1 and CDR2 (germline): SGHRS, YFSETQ. With 2 bases removed from V and 0 bases from J, the gap between germline ends came to 15 bases. The CDR3 DNA reads TGCGCCAGCAGCTTACCGCCAGGATTTAGCTCCTACGAGCAGTACTTC. It translates to CASSLPPGFSSYEQYF.

This clonotype is judged medium-sized. The rearrangement links TRBV5-1 to TRBJ1-1, with 7 bases fitting TRBD1. Per germline, CDR1 SGHRS and CDR2 YFSETQ. Losses at the gene ends were 0 bases for V and 3 bases for J; bases not matched to a gene: 2. The CDR3 spans 14 residues. CDR3 in DNA: TGCGCCAGCAGCTTGGGACAGGGCCACACTGAAGCTTTCTTT. It encodes CASSLGQGHTEAFF.

To note about this clonotype: Mismatch with germline at one junction end may stem from a read error. The chain carries TRBV20-1 and TRBJ2-1; possibly TRBD2 for D (5 bases). The CDR3 extends over 12 amino acids. The germline V gene has CDR1 DFQATT and CDR2 SNEGSKA (reference sequence). The CDR3 loop is CSADPGNPEQSF. CDR3 DNA: TGCAGTGCCGATCCCGGGAACCCCGAGCAGTCCTTC.

This clonotype has just a few counts. This chain uses TRBV29-1 with TRBJ2-1; D may be TRBD2 (6 bases). Germline assignment: CDR1 SQVTM and CDR2 ANQGSEA. The CDR3 length is 15 residues. V lost 1 base and J lost 7, with 17 bases in between. CDR3 sequence: CSVEGDPGSWNEQFF. CDR3 DNA: TGCAGCGTTGAAGGGGACCCCGGGAGTTGGAATGAGCAGTTCTTC.

This clonotype came up many times. The CDR3 protein is CASSFRDRDTEAFF. The CDR3 DNA reads as TGTGCCAGCAGCTTCCGGGACAGGGACACTGAAGCTTTCTTT. The chain couples TRBV11-1 to TRBJ1-1; 9 bases fit TRBD1. This CDR3 spans 14 amino acids. The junction had 2 bases not matched to a gene; V was cut back by 3 bases and J by 3 bases. Germline values: CDR1 SGHAT, CDR2 FQDESV (reference sequence).

Within the sample, this clonotype is medium-sized (0.01 to 0.1%). CDR3 loop: CASSVEQDPTYEQYF. CDR3 DNA: TGTGCCAGCAGCGTAGAACAGGACCCTACCTACGAGCAGTACTTC. The rearrangement uses TRBV9 and TRBJ2-7; D might be TRBD1 (5 bases). V lost 0 bases to trimming and J lost 2 bases, with 12 bases between them. The CDR3 contains 15 residues. CDR1 and CDR2 (germline): SGDLS, YYNGEE.

Sample share makes this clonotype medium-sized. The chain links TRBV7-9 to TRBJ1-1, with D uncertain. The CDR3 is 14 residues long. Deletions cut 5 bases from V and 11 bases from J, with 21 bases between. The germline V gene has CDR1 SEHNR and CDR2 FQNEAQ (reference sequence). CDR3 loop: CASSPRETKMEAFF. In nucleotides, the CDR3 is TGTGCCAGCAGCCCCCGGGAGACAAAGATGGAGGCTTTCTTT.